The 24 T cell receptor beta chains given below trace back to one sample, sequenced in a study of Ad26.COV2.S vaccination and SARS-CoV-2 variants. Treatment: around 19 received Ad26.COV2.S at low or high dose, single or two shots; 5 received placebo; per-sample allocation not given. Collection of the samples took place on day 63 after the first injection of vaccine or placebo. Libraries were prepared by immunoSEQ multiplex PCR; TCRdb keeps only in-frame clonotypes and omits some of them. This sample has about 400,000 clones, with approximately 87% found just once. The source was peripheral blood, collected in a trial of Ad26.COV2.S vaccine versus placebo. The receptors were sampled from a person between 18 and 65 years old who received the Ad26.COV2.S COVID-19 vaccine or a placebo.

This clone was seen once. The rearrangement joins TRBV13 to TRBJ1-2; perhaps TRBD1 as D (5 bases). Trimming removed 5 bases from V and 8 bases from J, with 12 bases in between. Looked up from germline, CDR1 is PRHDT and CDR2 is FYEKMQ (reference sequence). CDR3 length equals 12 residues. The CDR3 region is CASSLGQSGYTF. Here the CDR3 DNA reads TGTGCCAGCAGCCTTGGACAAAGCGGCTACACCTTC.

The chain employs TRBV5-5 and TRBJ1-1, with D unclear. Germline assignment: CDR1 SGHKS and CDR2 YYEKEE (reference sequence). CDR3 length: 13 amino acids. Trimming shortened V by 2 bases and J by 2 bases, and 7 bases separated the two germline ends. In DNA, the CDR3 is TGTGCCAGCAGCTTTGGGATTAACACTGAAGCTTTCTTT. This gives the protein CASSFGINTEAFF.

The rearrangement links TRBV5-4 to TRBJ2-5; 7 nucleotides line up with TRBD1. Germline V gene data show CDR1 as SGHNT and CDR2 as YYREEE (reference sequence). The CDR3 totals 18 residues. Unmatched junction bases numbered 13, after V lost 2 bases and J lost 0 bases. The CDR3 sequence: CASSFGPKGGPNQETQYF. The CDR3 DNA follows: TGTGCCAGCAGCTTTGGACCGAAAGGGGGCCCGAACCAAGAGACCCAGTACTTC.

The rearrangement links TRBV28 to TRBJ1-5; 7 positions agree with TRBD1. J lost 3 bases, V lost 4 bases, and 15 bases had no gene match. The CDR3 is made up of 18 amino acids. CDR1 MDHEN and CDR2 SYDVKM come from the germline V gene. Here the CDR3 reads CASSSLFRGGTVNQPQHF. The DNA for the CDR3 is TGTGCCAGCAGTTCTTTATTCCGGGGGGGGACAGTCAATCAGCCCCAGCATTTT.

This clone was counted a single time. The chain's CDR3 is CASGPGQGNTGELFF. CDR3 coding DNA: TGTGCCAGTGGGCCGGGACAGGGAAACACCGGGGAGCTGTTTTTT. The rearrangement joins TRBV19 to TRBJ2-2, with 9 bases fitting TRBD1. CDR1 is LNHDA and CDR2 is SQIVND in the germline V gene (reference sequence). V was pared by 8 bases and J by 2 bases, with 6 bases of the junction left unmatched. The CDR3 is made up of 15 amino acids.

The chain uses TRBV29-1 and TRBJ2-5; the match to TRBD2 covers 8 bases. The V and J ends lost 5 bases and 1 base, in that order; junction bases with no gene match: 3. The CDR3 sequence is 13 residues long. Germline values: CDR1 SQVTM, CDR2 ANQGSEA. CDR3 sequence reads: CSVTSGGQETQYF. The CDR3 nucleotides are TGCAGCGTTACTAGCGGTGGCCAAGAGACCCAGTACTTC. The variable domain in full, completed from reference TRBV29-1 and TRBJ2-5, reads SAVISQKPSRDICQRGTSLTIQCQVDSQVTMMFWYRQQPGQSLTLIATANQGSEATYESGFVIDKFPISRPNLTFSTLTVSNMSPEDSSIYLCSVTSGGQETQYFGPGTRLLVL.

The genes are TRBV4-1 and TRBJ2-5; D unresolved. CDR3 length equals 14 residues. The V end was cut by 2 bases, the J end by 5 bases, with 12 bases between. CDR1 MGHRA and CDR2 YSYEKL come from the germline V gene. The CDR3 reads CASSQNPAAETQYF. CDR3 in DNA: TGCGCCAGCAGCCAAAACCCAGCCGCGGAGACCCAGTACTTC.

The chain carries TRBV12-3 or TRBV12-4 and TRBJ1-1; maybe TRBD1 (5 bases). V was trimmed by 8 bases and J by 6 bases, leaving 10 bases between them. This CDR3 has 11 amino acids. CDR3: CASLWGAEAFF. CDR3 DNA sequence: TGTGCCAGCCTTTGGGGGGCTGAAGCTTTCTTT.

The chain combines TRBV7-3 with TRBJ1-1; 8 positions match TRBD1. J lost 0 bases, V lost 4 bases, and 13 bases had no gene match. This CDR3 has 18 residues. From germline, CDR1 is SGHTA and CDR2 FQGTGA. The CDR3 region is CASSSHQMAGGMNTEAFF. In nucleotides, the CDR3 is TGTGCCAGCAGCTCACATCAGATGGCAGGGGGCATGAACACTGAAGCTTTCTTT.

CDR3 DNA: TGTGCCAGCAGCCCCGGGACTTTTGCGGATACGCAGTATTTT. This codes for CASSPGTFADTQYF. The chain uses TRBV7-3 and TRBJ2-3; D might be TRBD2 (6 bases). Deletions cut 5 bases from V and 6 bases from J, with 15 bases between. Germline CDR1 SGHTA, CDR2 FQGTGA. The CDR3 is 14 amino acids. The variable domain in full, completed from reference TRBV7-3 and TRBJ2-3, reads GAGVSQTPSNKVTEKGKYVELRCDPISGHTALYWYRQSLGQGPEFLIYFQGTGAADDSGLPNDRFFAVRPEGSVSTLKIQRTERGDSAVYLCASSPGTFADTQYFGPGTRLTVL.

The chain couples TRBV4-3 to TRBJ1-3; D is uncertain. The germline CDR1 and CDR2 sequences are LGHNA and YSLEER. CDR3 size: 13 residues. Deletions cut 0 bases from V and 13 bases from J, with 13 bases between. The CDR3 here is CASSQELSSGIYF. The CDR3, as DNA: TGCGCCAGCAGCCAAGAGCTCTCATCTGGGATATATTTT.

The gene calls are TRBV7-2 and TRBJ2-3, with TRBD2 identical over 12 bases. The CDR3 runs to 15 residues. Trimming took 5 bases from V and 5 from J; bases not matched to a gene: 5. CDR1 is SGHTA and CDR2 is FQGNSA in the germline V gene. In DNA, the CDR3 is TGTGCCAGCAGCCCTAGCGGGGGGGCCTTAGATACGCAGTATTTT. Protein sequence: CASSPSGGALDTQYF.

The genes are TRBV25-1 and TRBJ2-7; perhaps TRBD1 as D (5 bases). V was trimmed by 1 base and J by 7 bases, leaving 14 bases between them. The germline CDR1 and CDR2 sequences are MGHDK and SYGVNS. CDR3 size: 14 residues. The chain's CDR3 is CASSESFDSLEQYF. The CDR3 DNA follows: TGTGCCAGCAGTGAATCGTTTGACAGCCTGGAGCAGTACTTC.

This chain links TRBV2 with TRBJ2-7, with 10 bases lining up with TRBD2. This CDR3 is built from 14 residues. Germline values: CDR1 SNHLY, CDR2 FYNNEI. The junction had 4 bases not matched to a gene; V was cut back by 5 bases and J by 3 bases. The CDR3 sequence is CASSLAGAFYEQYF. The CDR3 bases are TGTGCCAGCAGTCTAGCGGGGGCTTTCTACGAGCAGTACTTC.

The chain combines TRBV4-3 with TRBJ1-4; D not resolved. Germline-derived CDR1 and CDR2 are LGHNA and YSLEER. There are 13 residues in the CDR3. V was cut by 0 bases and J by 7 bases, with 6 bases left in between. The CDR3 DNA is TGCGCCAGCAGCCAAGAGTATGGTGAAAAACTGTTTTTT. It translates to CASSQEYGEKLFF.

This chain links TRBV15 with TRBJ2-2; D gene unclear. CDR1 LNHNV and CDR2 YYDKDF come from the germline V gene (reference sequence). This CDR3 is 16 amino acids long. Between the trimmed V and J ends, which lost 0 bases and 5 bases, there was a span of 13 bases. CDR3 DNA: TGTGCCACCAGCAGAGAGGGCTGGGTGGGGACCGGGGAGCTGTTTTTT. Translation gives CATSREGWVGTGELFF.

This clone was detected a few times. V is TRBV9 and J is TRBJ1-2; D might be TRBD1 (6 bases). The V and J ends lost 3 bases and 8 bases respectively, with 11 bases between them. Germline assignment: CDR1 SGDLS and CDR2 YYNGEE. The CDR3 is 12 residues long. The CDR3 DNA sequence: TGTGCCAGCAGCGCCGACAGGTACGGCTACACCTTC. Its protein product is CASSADRYGYTF.

The gene calls are TRBV27 and TRBJ2-3, with 13 bases lining up with TRBD2. CDR1 and CDR2 from the germline V gene are MNHEY and SMNVEV (reference sequence). J lost 2 bases, V lost 4 bases, and 3 bases had no gene match. The CDR3 spans 16 residues. The CDR3 nucleotides read TGTGCCAGCAGTTCGGGACTAGCGGGGTTCACAGATACGCAGTATTTT. Encoded protein: CASSSGLAGFTDTQYF.

This rearrangement joins TRBV6-6 to TRBJ1-1, with TRBD1 identical over 7 bases. Germline loops: CDR1 MNHNY, CDR2 SVGAGI (reference sequence). The CDR3 is made up of 14 amino acids. The J segment lost 3 bases and the V segment lost 2 bases, leaving 3 bases of the junction unmatched. The CDR3 loop is CASSYAGGDTEAFF. The CDR3 nucleotides read TGTGCCAGCAGTTACGCAGGGGGGGACACTGAAGCTTTCTTT.

V and J are TRBV7-2 and TRBJ1-3, with TRBD1 identical over 7 bases. V was pared by 8 bases and J by 0 bases, with 10 bases of the junction left unmatched. The CDR3 is made up of 16 amino acids. CDR1 and CDR2 from the germline V gene are SGHTA and FQGNSA. The CDR3 DNA is TGTGCCAGCGGTGGTCCCGGGACAGACTCTGGAAACACCATATATTTT. It yields the protein CASGGPGTDSGNTIYF.

The chain couples TRBV6-6 to TRBJ2-2; weak D call: TRBD2 (6 bases). In germline, CDR1 is MNHNY, CDR2 SVGAGI (reference sequence). This CDR3 comprises 16 residues. V shed 0 bases and J shed 5 bases, with 13 bases lying between them. This chain's CDR3 is CASSYSINRGTGELFF. The CDR3 DNA is TGTGCCAGCAGTTACTCTATTAACCGGGGGACCGGGGAGCTGTTTTTT.

The genes are TRBV9 and TRBJ2-1; D is uncertain. This CDR3 spans 15 amino acids. Deletions cut 2 bases from V and 5 bases from J, with 14 bases between. Looked up from germline, CDR1 is SGDLS and CDR2 is YYNGEE. CDR3: CASSVQWPVHNEQFF. The CDR3 region has the DNA TGTGCCAGCAGCGTGCAGTGGCCTGTCCACAATGAGCAGTTCTTC. The complete variable domain, with remaining parts taken from reference TRBV9 and TRBJ2-1, reads DSGVTQTPKHLITATGQRVTLRCSPRSGDLSVYWYQQSLDQGLQFLIQYYNGEERAKGNILERFSAQQFPDLHSELNLSSLELGDSALYFCASSVQWPVHNEQFFGPGTRLTVL.

The J gene is TRBJ2-7, the V gene TRBV25-1, with D possibly matching TRBD1 (6 bases). The CDR3 contains 14 residues. CDR1 is MGHDK, CDR2 SYGVNS, per germline. The V and J ends lost 6 bases and 1 base respectively, with 13 bases between them. CDR3 in DNA: TGTGCCAGCAGGGAACAGGGCCAATCCTACGAGCAGTACTTC. Translation: CASREQGQSYEQYF.

This clone was counted only a few times. CDR3 DNA sequence: TGTGCCAGCAGCCTGGACCCCTACGAGCAGTACTTC. Translating gives CASSLDPYEQYF. The gene calls are TRBV6-2 or TRBV6-3 and TRBJ2-7; no definite D call. The CDR3 runs 12 residues. CDR1 is MNHEY, CDR2 SVGEGT, per germline. V gave up 6 bases and J gave up 2 bases, with 8 bases separating them.